A single sample gave rise to the 23 T cell receptor beta chains below, sequenced in a study of beta chain features in type 1 diabetes. Their antigens are not known. Points from the study as a whole: In every one of the four CD4+ subsets, TCRB CDR3s were moderately but significantly shorter in Type 1 diabetes patients.

Every isolated RNA sample was fully reverse transcribed, so sequencing captured expressed TCRB transcripts. The data were produced by immunoSEQ multiplex PCR, yet TCRdb's version contains in-frame clones alone and is incomplete. The table has 200,000 to 300,000 clones, about a fifth seen once. The sequenced sample was naive CD4+ T cells from blood. The receptors stem from a woman between 40 and 55 years old with type 1 diabetes.

This chain joins TRBV7-2 and TRBJ1-2; no definite D call. V lost 4 bases to trimming and J lost 5 bases, with 17 bases between them. This CDR3 has 15 residues. Germline V gives CDR1 SGHTA, CDR2 FQGNSA. The CDR3 sequence is CASSSSGAGAYGYTF. In nucleotides, the CDR3 is TGTGCCAGCAGCTCCTCGGGAGCGGGCGCTTATGGCTACACCTTC.

A note on this clone: At the DNA level, this CDR3 is encoded by other sequences in the same sample as well. CDR3 in DNA: TGTGCCAGCAGTTTCCCCCGGGACAGCTACGAGCAGTACTTC. Translated, it gives CASSFPRDSYEQYF. The chain links TRBV28 to TRBJ2-7, with 7 bases matching TRBD1. The CDR3 runs 14 residues. The V and J ends lost 3 bases and 3 bases, in that order; junction bases with no gene match: 5. Germline V lookup: CDR1 MDHEN, CDR2 SYDVKM.

The chain uses TRBV29-1 and TRBJ1-4; D is unresolved. The germline V gene has CDR1 SQVTM and CDR2 ANQGSEA. CDR3 length: 10 residues. The V end lost 5 bases, the J end lost 8 bases, and 6 bases lay between the germline ends. The DNA of the CDR3 is TGCAGCGTTTTCCTAGAAAAACTGTTTTTT. This codes for CSVFLEKLFF.

In its sample, this clone was seen a few times. The chain is built from TRBV2 and TRBJ1-2, with 8 bases aligning to TRBD1. J was trimmed by 2 bases and V by 8 bases; bases with no gene match: 7. CDR1 is SNHLY and CDR2 is FYNNEI in the germline V gene. This CDR3 contains 14 residues. The CDR3, as DNA: TGTGCCAGCGACACGCAGGGGGCCAACTATGGCTACACCTTC. It translates to CASDTQGANYGYTF.

This clone was seen only a few times. Other DNA sequences of this sample code for an identical CDR3. The chain combines TRBV2 with TRBJ2-3; D remains ambiguous. The CDR3 extends over 11 amino acids. V was trimmed by 8 bases and J by 5 bases, leaving 8 bases between them. Germline V gives CDR1 SNHLY, CDR2 FYNNEI. This chain's CDR3 is CASREEDTQYF. CDR3 bases: TGTGCCAGCCGAGAGGAAGATACGCAGTATTTT.

The chain uses TRBV16 and TRBJ1-2; 10 nucleotides match TRBD1. Germline V lookup: CDR1 KGHSY, CDR2 FQNENV. The CDR3 length is 14 residues. The junction had 5 bases not matched to a gene; V was cut back by 4 bases and J by 6 bases. CDR3 sequence reads: CASSRQGAVNGYTF. The CDR3 DNA is TGTGCCAGCAGCCGACAGGGGGCAGTGAATGGCTACACCTTC.

The V gene is TRBV4-3, the J gene TRBJ1-5; D gene uncertain. V lost 1 base, J lost 7 bases, and 14 bases lay in between. CDR3 length equals 15 residues. In germline, CDR1 is LGHNA, CDR2 YSLEER. The CDR3 reads CASSQGREGGQPQHF. CDR3 DNA sequence: TGCGCCAGCAGCCAAGGAAGGGAGGGCGGACAGCCCCAGCATTTT.

This chain links TRBV5-4 with TRBJ2-7; 7 positions match TRBD1. Germline CDR1 and CDR2: SGHNT and YYREEE (reference sequence). Trimming took 3 bases from V and 0 from J; bases not matched to a gene: 3. The CDR3 loop spans 14 amino acids. The CDR3 DNA reads TGTGCCAGCAGCTGGGACAGCAGCTCCTACGAGCAGTACTTC. Translation: CASSWDSSSYEQYF.

In this sample, this clone turned up a few times. The rearrangement uses TRBV28 and TRBJ2-7; a weak D match, TRBD1 (5 bases). The CDR3 contains 15 residues. Germline CDR1 MDHEN, CDR2 SYDVKM. Trimming shortened V by 4 bases and J by 0 bases, and 13 bases separated the two germline ends. The CDR3 sequence: CASSSADRTSYEQYF. The CDR3 DNA sequence: TGTGCCAGCAGTTCCGCAGACAGAACCTCCTACGAGCAGTACTTC. Together with reference TRBV28 and TRBJ2-7, the CDR3 gives the full variable domain: DVKVTQSSRYLVKRTGEKVFLECVQDMDHENMFWYRQDPGLGLRLIYFSYDVKMKEKGDIPEGYSVSREKKERFSLILESASTNQTSMYLCASSSADRTSYEQYFGPGTRLTVT.

J is TRBJ2-7 and V is TRBV10-3; weak D call: TRBD1 (7 bases). The CDR3 length is 13 residues. Germline assignment: CDR1 ENHRY and CDR2 SYGVKD. V shed 8 bases and J shed 6 bases, with 17 bases lying between them. The chain's CDR3 is CAIRRGQGGEQYF. The CDR3 bases are TGTGCCATCCGACGGGGGCAGGGGGGCGAGCAGTACTTC.

The chain is built from TRBV5-8 and TRBJ2-3; the D is unclear. V dropped 2 bases and J dropped 6 bases, with 13 bases sitting between them. The length of the CDR3 is 14 residues. In germline, CDR1 is SGHTS, CDR2 YDEGEE. CDR3 in amino acids: CASSFPPRRDTQYF. DNA for the CDR3: TGTGCCAGCAGCTTTCCCCCCCGGCGGGATACGCAGTATTTT.

V usage is TRBV7-2 and J usage is TRBJ2-3; 8 nucleotides line up with TRBD1. V lost 3 bases, J lost 9 bases, and 14 bases stayed unmatched. This CDR3 contains 16 residues. The V gene's germline CDR1 is SGHTA and CDR2 FQGNSA. The CDR3 loop reads CASSFSGQGARWTQYF. The CDR3 region has the DNA TGTGCCAGCAGCTTTTCAGGACAGGGCGCCCGGTGGACGCAGTATTTT.

This clone was observed a few times. V and J are TRBV30 and TRBJ1-3, with D perhaps matching TRBD1 (5 bases). The ends were cut back, 1 base at V and 4 bases at J, with 8 bases in the middle. The CDR3 extends over 13 amino acids. Germline V CDR1 and CDR2: GTSNPN, SVGIG (reference sequence). The CDR3 DNA sequence: TGTGCCTGGAGTGGGGGCTCCGGAAACACCATATATTTT. It specifies CAWSGGSGNTIYF.

The sample holds a few counts of this clone. The gene calls are TRBV27 and TRBJ2-7; 13 bases are a match to TRBD2. This CDR3 is 14 amino acids long. Germline CDR1 reads MNHEY; CDR2 reads SMNVEV (reference sequence). Trimming removed 9 bases from V and 3 bases from J; junction bases left unmatched: 5. Here the CDR3 reads CASRGTSGNYEQYF. The CDR3, as DNA: TGTGCCAGTCGGGGGACTAGCGGGAACTACGAGCAGTACTTC.

There are a few counts of this clone. This chain links TRBV2 with TRBJ2-7; 8 bases are shared with TRBD1. The length of the CDR3 is 15 residues. Germline-derived CDR1 and CDR2 are SNHLY and FYNNEI. The junction had 13 bases not matched to a gene; V was cut back by 9 bases and J by 3 bases. CDR3 loop: CASLEPGQAGYEQYF. The CDR3 DNA sequence: TGTGCCAGTTTGGAGCCGGGACAGGCTGGCTACGAGCAGTACTTC.

The chain employs TRBV18 and TRBJ1-5; no clear D. V shed 2 bases and J shed 3 bases, with 8 bases lying between them. The germline CDR1 and CDR2 sequences are KGHSH and LQKENI. This CDR3 contains 14 residues. CDR3: CASSPSGNNQPQHF. For the CDR3, the DNA is TGTGCCAGCTCACCAAGCGGGAACAATCAGCCCCAGCATTTT.

The table lists this clone with a few counts. The V call is TRBV9, the J call TRBJ2-5; D is ambiguous. V was trimmed by 0 bases and J by 5 bases, leaving 11 bases between them. This CDR3 contains 14 residues. CDR1 and CDR2 (germline): SGDLS, YYNGEE. CDR3 region: CASSVAYPGETQYF. The CDR3 DNA reads TGTGCCAGCAGCGTAGCTTACCCCGGGGAGACCCAGTACTTC.

V usage is TRBV29-1 and J usage is TRBJ2-7, with 9 nucleotides matching TRBD1. The trim removed 1 base at V and 2 bases at J, leaving 9 bases unmatched. CDR3 size: 16 residues. Germline CDR1 SQVTM, CDR2 ANQGSEA. The CDR3 here is CSVEGDSGTGPYEQYF. The DNA for the CDR3 is TGCAGCGTTGAAGGGGATTCCGGGACAGGGCCCTACGAGCAGTACTTC.

This clone has more than one count but fewer than ten. The chain uses TRBV7-2 and TRBJ2-1; 10 bases line up with TRBD1. Trimming at V came to 5 bases and at J to 8 bases, leaving 6 bases not matched to a gene. Germline CDR1 and CDR2: SGHTA and FQGNSA. The CDR3 length is 14 residues. For the CDR3, the DNA is TGTGCCAGCAGCCGACAGGGGGCACGGGATGAGCAGTTCTTC. Protein: CASSRQGARDEQFF. The complete variable domain, with remaining parts taken from reference TRBV7-2 and TRBJ2-1, reads GAGVSQSPSNKVTEKGKDVELRCDPISGHTALYWYRQSLGQGLEFLIYFQGNSAPDKSGLPSDRFSAERTGGSVSTLTIQRTQQEDSAVYLCASSRQGARDEQFFGPGTRLTVL.

The chain employs TRBV9 and TRBJ2-7; 11 bases are a match to TRBD1. This CDR3 comprises 15 residues. V shed 1 base and J 6 bases; nucleotides not matched to a gene: 6. Germline CDR1 reads SGDLS; CDR2 reads YYNGEE. DNA for the CDR3: TGTGCCAGCAGCGTACTAGGACAGGGGGCAGGCGAGCAGTACTTC. The encoded protein is CASSVLGQGAGEQYF.

For this clone: The sample contains more than one DNA sequence encoding this CDR3. This chain connects TRBV5-1 to TRBJ1-1; no clear D. The CDR3 is 14 amino acids. Per the germline V gene, CDR1 is SGHRS and CDR2 is YFSETQ. The germline V and J ends were trimmed by 0 bases and 1 base, with 7 bases remaining between them. In DNA form, the CDR3 reads TGCGCCAGCAGCTTGGGTACAGCGAACACTGAAGCTTTCTTT. Its protein product is CASSLGTANTEAFF.

The table lists this clone with a few counts. V gene TRBV11-2 combines with J gene TRBJ2-5, with 9 bases lining up with TRBD1. Germline CDR1 reads SGHAT; CDR2 reads FQNNGV. The length of the CDR3 is 15 residues. The junction had 4 bases not matched to a gene; V was cut back by 0 bases and J by 5 bases. The CDR3 sequence is CASSLEGQGRETQYF. In nucleotides, the CDR3 is TGTGCCAGCAGCTTAGAAGGACAGGGGAGGGAGACCCAGTACTTC. Using reference TRBV11-2 and TRBJ2-5 for the parts outside the CDR3, the full variable domain is EAGVAQSPRYKIIEKRQSVAFWCNPISGHATLYWYQQILGQGPKLLIQFQNNGVVDDSQLPKDRFSAERLKGVDSTLKIQPAKLEDSAVYLCASSLEGQGRETQYFGPGTRLLVL.

A few counts support this clone. This chain connects TRBV5-1 to TRBJ1-4; weak D call: TRBD1 (5 bases). V lost 4 bases and J lost 8, with 18 bases in between. The CDR3 is 15 amino acids. Looked up from germline, CDR1 is SGHRS and CDR2 is YFSETQ. DNA for the CDR3: TGCGCCAGCAGCCCGGCGGCGGGGGTCGAGGAAAAACTGTTTTTT. Its protein product is CASSPAAGVEEKLFF.